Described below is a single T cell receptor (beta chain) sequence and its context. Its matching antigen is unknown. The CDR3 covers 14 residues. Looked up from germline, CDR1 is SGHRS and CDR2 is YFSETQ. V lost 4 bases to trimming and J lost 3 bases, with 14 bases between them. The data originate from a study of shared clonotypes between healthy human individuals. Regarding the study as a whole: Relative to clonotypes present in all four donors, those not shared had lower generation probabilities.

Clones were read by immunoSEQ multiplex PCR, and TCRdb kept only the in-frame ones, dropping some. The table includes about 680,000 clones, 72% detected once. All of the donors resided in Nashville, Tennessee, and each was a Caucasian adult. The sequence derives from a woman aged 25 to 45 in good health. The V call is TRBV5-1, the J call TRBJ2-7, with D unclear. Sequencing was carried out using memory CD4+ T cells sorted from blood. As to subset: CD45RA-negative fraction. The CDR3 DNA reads TGCGCCAGCAGCAAGCAGAAGAAGGACTACGAGCAGTACTTC. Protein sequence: CASSKQKKDYEQYF.